The 14 T cell receptor beta chains given below trace back to one sample, sequenced in a study of identical twins. TCRdb processed the 5' RACE reads anew with MiXCR; each CDR3 protein has one entry. The data hold just under 650,000 distinct CDR3 sequences, with roughly 7.1% observed a single time. These data also featured in a second study, about yellow fever vaccine responses in identical twins.

Sequences were obtained from PBMCs. The receptor source for this set is a young woman in good health.

The chain is built from TRBV2 and TRBJ2-1; 11 bases map to TRBD1. V lost 4 bases, J lost 8 bases, and 10 bases stayed unmatched. From germline, CDR1 is SNHLY and CDR2 FYNNEI. The CDR3 loop spans 16 amino acids. In nucleotides, the CDR3 is TGTGCCAGCAGTGTTGGCGGACAGGGGGCTCGCTATGAGCAGTTCTTC. Translated, it gives CASSVGGQGARYEQFF.

This clonotype was picked up a small number of times. The chain recombines TRBV5-1 with TRBJ2-3; 10 nucleotides line up with TRBD2. The germline V gene has CDR1 SGHRS and CDR2 YFSETQ. The CDR3 runs 14 residues. V gave up 7 bases and J gave up 2 bases; unmatched junction bases: 4. CDR3 residues: CASCSGRHTDTQYF. The CDR3 bases are TGCGCCAGCTGTAGCGGGAGGCACACAGATACGCAGTATTTT. Variable domain in full (rest from reference TRBV5-1 and TRBJ2-3): KAGVTQTPRYLIKTRGQQVTLSCSPISGHRSVSWYQQTPGQGLQFLFEYFSETQRNKGNFPGRFSGRQFSNSRSEMNVSTLELGDSALYLCASCSGRHTDTQYFGPGTRLTVL.

This clonotype has a handful of counts. This chain connects TRBV12-3 or TRBV12-4 to TRBJ2-6, with D tentatively TRBD1 or TRBD2 (5 bases each). The V gene lost 5 bases and the J gene lost 1 base, with 9 bases spanning the gap. This CDR3 is built from 15 residues. CDR3 DNA sequence: TGTGCCAGCAGTCCCTGGGGGTCTGGGGCCAACGTCCTGACTTTC. Its protein is CASSPWGSGANVLTF.

Only a few counts were recorded for this clonotype. This rearrangement joins TRBV7-9 to TRBJ2-1; D is uncertain. The CDR3 spans 15 residues. V was cut by 4 bases and J by 5 bases, with 15 bases left in between. Per the germline V gene, CDR1 is SEHNR and CDR2 is FQNEAQ (reference sequence). CDR3 region: CASSSLWETNNEQFF. The CDR3 DNA sequence: TGTGCCAGCAGCTCCTTATGGGAAACTAACAATGAGCAGTTCTTC.

The table lists this clonotype with many counts. In nucleotides, the CDR3 is TGTGCCAGCAGCTATGACAATGAGCAGTTCTTC. It specifies CASSYDNEQFF. This rearrangement joins TRBV7-8 to TRBJ2-1; unclear D gene. The germline V and J ends were trimmed by 4 bases and 5 bases, with 3 bases remaining between them. Germline V gives CDR1 SGHVS, CDR2 FQNEAQ. The CDR3 is 11 residues long.

This clonotype was seen repeatedly, ten times or more. The chain employs TRBV10-3 and TRBJ2-3; 11 nucleotides line up with TRBD2. The V and J ends lost 4 bases and 7 bases, in that order; junction bases with no gene match: 4. CDR1 is ENHRY, CDR2 SYGVKD, per germline. The CDR3 sequence is 14 residues long. CDR3 coding DNA: TGTGCCATCAGTGGGCTAGCGGGGGGACATACGCAGTATTTT. It codes for CAISGLAGGHTQYF.

To note about this clonotype: This clone may be a read error of a much larger clone one base away. This rearrangement joins TRBV5-1 to TRBJ2-1; D call uncertain. Germline CDR1 and CDR2: SGHRS and YFSETQ. With 4 bases removed from V and 0 bases from J, the gap between germline ends came to 11 bases. The CDR3 length is 15 residues. CDR3 nucleotides: TGCGCCAGCAGCAGGTCTATGAGCTCCTACAATGAGCAGTTCTTC. Its protein is CASSRSMSSYNEQFF.

This clonotype was detected ten times or more. The CDR3, as DNA: TGCGCCAGCAGCCCGAGATCGGACTCTAGCGGGGCCAAAAACATTCAGTACTTC. Encoded protein: CASSPRSDSSGAKNIQYF. The J gene is TRBJ2-4, the V gene TRBV5-1; 8 positions agree with TRBD2. The CDR3 is 18 amino acids. The V segment lost 4 bases and the J segment 1 base; nucleotides outside the gene matches: 13. Germline V gene sequence: CDR1 SGHRS, CDR2 YFSETQ.

The sample holds a few counts of this clonotype. This chain uses TRBV6-1 with TRBJ2-3; 8 positions match TRBD2. V lost 1 base, J lost 6 bases, and 3 bases stayed unmatched. The CDR3 extends over 14 amino acids. The germline CDR1 and CDR2 sequences are MNHNS and SASEGT. CDR3 bases: TGTGCCAGCAGTGAAGGACTAGCGCGGGATACGCAGTATTTT. Its protein is CASSEGLARDTQYF.

In its sample, this clonotype was seen many times. The gene calls are TRBV7-2 and TRBJ1-4; D uncertain. Trimming cost V 3 bases and J 12 bases, with 11 bases left between them. Germline assignment: CDR1 SGHTA and CDR2 FQGNSA. The CDR3 totals 12 residues. Here the CDR3 reads CASSFRRLELFF. The CDR3, as DNA: TGTGCCAGCAGCTTTCGGAGACTGGAACTGTTTTTT.

This clonotype has a count of ten or more. The V and J genes are TRBV10-3 and TRBJ2-6, with D tentatively TRBD2 (7 bases). V lost 8 bases and J 0 bases, leaving 20 bases between the germline ends. The CDR3 length is 18 residues. Germline V gene data show CDR1 as ENHRY and CDR2 as SYGVKD. The CDR3 DNA reads TGTGCCATCGGCGAGGAGGGGGGGGCTGTCTCTGGGGCCAACGTCCTGACTTTC. Its protein is CAIGEEGGAVSGANVLTF.

This clonotype was counted many times. The genes are TRBV27 and TRBJ2-4, with D perhaps matching TRBD1 or TRBD2 (5 bases each). Per the germline V gene, CDR1 is MNHEY and CDR2 is SMNVEV (reference sequence). This CDR3 region has 14 residues. Between the trimmed V and J ends, which lost 3 bases and 2 bases, there was a span of 8 bases. CDR3 sequence reads: CASSFGGPKNIQYF. Here the CDR3 DNA reads TGTGCCAGCAGTTTTGGGGGTCCCAAAAACATTCAGTACTTC.

This clonotype occurred a few times. V gene TRBV4-1 combines with J gene TRBJ2-7; the match to TRBD1 covers 9 bases. J lost 5 bases, V lost 3 bases, and 2 bases had no gene match. Germline V gene data show CDR1 as MGHRA and CDR2 as YSYEKL. The CDR3 runs to 13 residues. This CDR3 is CASSQGQGHEQYV. Written as DNA, the CDR3 is TGCGCCAGCAGCCAGGGACAGGGCCACGAGCAGTACGTC.

This clonotype was observed at least ten times. The chain is built from TRBV12-3 or TRBV12-4 and TRBJ2-5, with D hard to call. The CDR3 covers 12 residues. V lost 1 base and J 5 bases, leaving 5 bases between the germline ends. CDR3 sequence (DNA): TGTGCCAGCAGTTTAGTCACGGAGACCCAGTACTTC. It is translated as CASSLVTETQYF.